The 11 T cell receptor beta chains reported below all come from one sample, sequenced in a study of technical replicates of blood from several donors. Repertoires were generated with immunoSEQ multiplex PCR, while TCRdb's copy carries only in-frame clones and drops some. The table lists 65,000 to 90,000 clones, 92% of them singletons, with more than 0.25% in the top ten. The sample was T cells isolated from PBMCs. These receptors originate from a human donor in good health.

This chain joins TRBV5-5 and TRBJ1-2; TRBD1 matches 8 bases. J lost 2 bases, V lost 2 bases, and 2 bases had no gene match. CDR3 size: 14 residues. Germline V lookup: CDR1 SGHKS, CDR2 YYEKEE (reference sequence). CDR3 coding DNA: TGTGCCAGCAGCTTTCGGGACAGGAACTATGGCTACACCTTC. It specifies CASSFRDRNYGYTF.

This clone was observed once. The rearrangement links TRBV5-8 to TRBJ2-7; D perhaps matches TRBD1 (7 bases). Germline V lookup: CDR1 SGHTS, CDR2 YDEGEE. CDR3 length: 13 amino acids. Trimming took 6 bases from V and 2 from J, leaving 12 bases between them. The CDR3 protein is CASNDREAYEQYF. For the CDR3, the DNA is TGTGCCAGCAACGACAGGGAGGCCTACGAGCAGTACTTC. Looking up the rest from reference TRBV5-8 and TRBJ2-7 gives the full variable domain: EAGVTQSPTHLIKTRGQQATLRCSPISGHTSVYWYQQALGLGLQFLLWYDEGEERNRGNFPPRFSGRQFPNYSSELNVNALELEDSALYLCASNDREAYEQYFGPGTRLTVT.

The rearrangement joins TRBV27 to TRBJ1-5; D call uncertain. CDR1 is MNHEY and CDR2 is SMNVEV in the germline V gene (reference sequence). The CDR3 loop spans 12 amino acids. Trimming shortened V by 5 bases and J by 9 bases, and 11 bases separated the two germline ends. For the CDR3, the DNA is TGTGCCAGCAGTCGCCCCTCGGGGCCCCAGCATTTT. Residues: CASSRPSGPQHF.

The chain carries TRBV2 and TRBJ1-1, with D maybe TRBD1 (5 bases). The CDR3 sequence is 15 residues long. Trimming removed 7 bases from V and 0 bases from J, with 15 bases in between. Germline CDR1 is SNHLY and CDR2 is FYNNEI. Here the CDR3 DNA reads TGTGCCAGCATGGCCAGGGCCCGAATGAACACTGAAGCTTTCTTT. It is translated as CASMARARMNTEAFF.

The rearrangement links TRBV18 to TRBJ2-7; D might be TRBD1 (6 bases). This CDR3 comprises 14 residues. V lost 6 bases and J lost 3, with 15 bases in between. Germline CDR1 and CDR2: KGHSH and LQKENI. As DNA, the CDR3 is TGTGCCAGCTCCCCCACAGGGTCCTTCTACGAGCAGTACTTC. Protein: CASSPTGSFYEQYF.

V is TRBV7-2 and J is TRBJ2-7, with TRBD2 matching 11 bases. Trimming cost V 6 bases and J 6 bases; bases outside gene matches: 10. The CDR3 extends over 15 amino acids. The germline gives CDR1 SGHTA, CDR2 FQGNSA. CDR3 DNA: TGTGCCAGCAGTCTTCCGGGACTAGCGGACCTCGAGCAGTACTTC. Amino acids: CASSLPGLADLEQYF.

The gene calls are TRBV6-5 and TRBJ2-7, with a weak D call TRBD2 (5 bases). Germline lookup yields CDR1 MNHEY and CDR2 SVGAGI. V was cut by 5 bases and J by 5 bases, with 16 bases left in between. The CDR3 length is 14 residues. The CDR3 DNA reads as TGTGCCAGCAGTGACCTCCGGAGGTCGCACGAGCAGTACTTC. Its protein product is CASSDLRRSHEQYF.

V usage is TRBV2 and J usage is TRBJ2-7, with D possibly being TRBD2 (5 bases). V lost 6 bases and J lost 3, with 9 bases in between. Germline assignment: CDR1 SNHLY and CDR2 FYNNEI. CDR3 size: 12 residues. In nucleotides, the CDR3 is TGTGCCAGCAGCGAGGACTTCTACGAGCAGTACTTC. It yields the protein CASSEDFYEQYF. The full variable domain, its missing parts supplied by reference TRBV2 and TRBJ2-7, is EPEVTQTPSHQVTQMGQEVILRCVPISNHLYFYWYRQILGQKVEFLVSFYNNEISEKSEIFDDQFSVERPDGSNFTLKIRSTKLEDSAMYFCASSEDFYEQYFGPGTRLTVT.

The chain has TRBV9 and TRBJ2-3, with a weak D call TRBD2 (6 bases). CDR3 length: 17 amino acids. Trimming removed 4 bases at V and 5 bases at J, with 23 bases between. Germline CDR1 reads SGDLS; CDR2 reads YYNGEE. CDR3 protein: CASSSSRVGRGGDTQYF. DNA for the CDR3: TGTGCCAGCAGCTCCTCCAGGGTGGGAAGGGGAGGAGATACGCAGTATTTT.

CDR3 loop: CASSPGLPPGGPDYGYTF. The CDR3 DNA follows: TGCGCCAGCAGCCCTGGACTACCACCCGGAGGGCCAGACTATGGCTACACCTTC. The V call is TRBV5-1, the J call TRBJ1-2; D remains ambiguous. Germline V gives CDR1 SGHRS, CDR2 YFSETQ. The CDR3 consists of 18 residues. Trimming took off 4 bases at V and 3 bases at J, with 25 bases between the two ends.

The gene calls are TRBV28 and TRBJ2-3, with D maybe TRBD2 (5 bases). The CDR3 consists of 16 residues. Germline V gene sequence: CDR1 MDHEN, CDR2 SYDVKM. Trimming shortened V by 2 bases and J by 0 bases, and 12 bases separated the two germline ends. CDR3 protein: CASSLSSDRSTDTQYF. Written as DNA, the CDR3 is TGTGCCAGCAGTTTAAGTAGCGATCGAAGCACAGATACGCAGTATTTT. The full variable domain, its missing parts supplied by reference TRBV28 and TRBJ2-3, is DVKVTQSSRYLVKRTGEKVFLECVQDMDHENMFWYRQDPGLGLRLIYFSYDVKMKEKGDIPEGYSVSREKKERFSLILESASTNQTSMYLCASSLSSDRSTDTQYFGPGTRLTVL.